The 26 T cell receptor beta chains in this list originate from one sample, sequenced in a study of blood T cells in healthy people across ages. Using a J-beta primer mix together with a sample-barcoded 5' primer, a second PCR was run for roughly 6 to 12 cycles. TCRdb processed the 5' RACE reads anew with MiXCR; each CDR3 protein has one entry. The sample yields around 1,500,000 distinct CDR3 sequences, roughly 40% seen once. Sequenced input: blood. The source of these receptors is a woman aged 18-30 years in good health.

This clonotype was detected only a few times. The chain couples TRBV27 to TRBJ1-2; no reliable D call. The CDR3 runs to 15 residues. The germline gives CDR1 MNHEY, CDR2 SMNVEV (reference sequence). Trimming cost V 4 bases and J 4 bases, with 16 bases left between them. The CDR3 bases are TGTGCCAGCAGTTCGCTGACCGGGGTGGGCTATGGCTACACCTTC. It yields the protein CASSSLTGVGYGYTF.

Concerning this clonotype itself: An end of the junction does not agree with germline; a read error may underlie this. The chain employs TRBV3-1 and TRBJ1-2; TRBD1 agrees at 8 bases. Germline CDR1 and CDR2: LGHDT and YNNKEL (reference sequence). The CDR3 has 15 amino acids. Written as DNA, the CDR3 is TGTGCCAGCAGCCCGGGACAGGCATCTAAATATGGCTACACCTTC. Translating it yields CASSPGQASKYGYTF.

J is TRBJ2-3 and V is TRBV7-2, with D possibly TRBD2 on 6 matching bases. The V gene lost 5 bases and the J gene lost 2 bases, with 8 bases spanning the gap. From germline, CDR1 is SGHTA and CDR2 FQGNSA. This CDR3 is built from 13 residues. CDR3: CASSTDYTDTQYF. The CDR3 nucleotides are TGTGCCAGCAGCACGGACTACACAGATACGCAGTATTTT.

The chain has TRBV24-1 and TRBJ2-5; D is perhaps TRBD2 (6 bases). The assigned J gene may be wrong: the sequence end matches TRBJ2-7 better. The CDR3 loop spans 13 amino acids. Germline-derived CDR1 and CDR2 are KGHDR and SFDVKD. DNA of the CDR3: TGTGCCACCAGTGACATAAGGAGGGGCGAGCAGTACTTC. Translating it yields CATSDIRRGEQYF.

The chain couples TRBV4-1 to TRBJ2-4, with D maybe TRBD2 (5 bases). This CDR3 is built from 17 residues. Deletions cut 0 bases from V and 3 bases from J, with 15 bases between. CDR1 and CDR2 from the germline V gene are MGHRA and YSYEKL. CDR3 nucleotide sequence: TGCGCCAGCAGCCAAGATCGGAGAGGGCTAGTCAAAAACATTCAGTACTTC. It encodes CASSQDRRGLVKNIQYF.

This chain joins TRBV7-9 and TRBJ1-2; no reliable D call. Trimming took 4 bases from V and 7 from J, leaving 10 bases between them. The CDR3 contains 12 residues. CDR1 and CDR2 (germline): SEHNR, FQNEAQ (reference sequence). The CDR3, as DNA: TGTGCCAGCAGCTCGTCGAGTGCTGGCTACACCTTC. It encodes CASSSSSAGYTF.

This clonotype was detected a few times. The V call is TRBV7-9, the J call TRBJ2-5; D gene ambiguous. The tail of the sequence fits TRBJ2-7 better, so the J call may be wrong. CDR3 length equals 15 residues. From germline, CDR1 is SEHNR and CDR2 FQNEAQ (reference sequence). The CDR3 spells CASSLDAGPLYEQYF. As DNA, the CDR3 is TGTGCCAGCAGCTTAGACGCAGGACCTTTGTACGAGCAGTACTTC.

The chain links TRBV29-1 to TRBJ2-7; 7 bases fit TRBD1. CDR1 and CDR2 (germline): SQVTM, ANQGSEA. CDR3 size: 13 residues. The junction had 8 bases not matched to a gene; V was cut back by 7 bases and J by 2 bases. The CDR3 here is CSAGQSEAYEQYF. Here the CDR3 DNA reads TGCAGCGCGGGACAGTCTGAAGCCTACGAGCAGTACTTC.

This clonotype was counted only a few times. Written as DNA, the CDR3 is TGTGCCACCAGCTCCCGATTGGGGTATAATTCACCCCTCCACTTT. Its protein is CATSSRLGYNSPLHF. The chain links TRBV15 to TRBJ1-6, with unresolved D. V was trimmed by 5 bases and J by 4 bases, leaving 12 bases between them. The CDR3 loop spans 15 amino acids. Germline CDR1 reads LNHNV; CDR2 reads YYDKDF (reference sequence).

V is TRBV2 and J is TRBJ1-2; 7 bases are shared with TRBD1. Germline V gene lookup returns CDR1 SNHLY and CDR2 FYNNEI. V trimming: 7 bases; J trimming: 4 bases; junction bases outside the gene matches: 6. The CDR3 has 13 residues. CDR3 nucleotide sequence: TGTGCCAGCAACCCGGACAGGATCTATGGCTACACCTTC. Its translation is CASNPDRIYGYTF.

This clonotype came up many times. J is TRBJ1-2 and V is TRBV18, with D hard to call. Trimming shortened V by 6 bases and J by 0 bases, and 8 bases separated the two germline ends. The CDR3 consists of 13 residues. Germline V lookup: CDR1 KGHSH, CDR2 LQKENI. The CDR3 DNA is TGTGCCAGCTCCCGGGGAGCTAACTATGGCTACACCTTC. Translated, it gives CASSRGANYGYTF.

This clonotype turned up a few times. The chain carries TRBV9 and TRBJ1-6; tentatively, D is TRBD1 (6 bases). Germline loops: CDR1 SGDLS, CDR2 YYNGEE. The V end lost 2 bases, the J end lost 8 bases, and 17 bases lay between the germline ends. The CDR3 length is 16 residues. The CDR3, as DNA: TGTGCCAGCAGCGTCTCCCAGGGGCGAATCGATTCACCCCTCCACTTT. It yields the protein CASSVSQGRIDSPLHF.

CDR3 coding DNA: TGTGCCAGCAGGGCCGGGACCTATAATTCACCCCTCCACTTT. Translation gives CASRAGTYNSPLHF. This rearrangement joins TRBV27 to TRBJ1-6; no firm D call. The germline V gene encodes CDR1 MNHEY and CDR2 SMNVEV (reference sequence). Trimming left V 6 bases short and J 2 bases short, with 8 bases between. CDR3 length: 14 residues.

As for this clonotype: A read error is possible here, since a much larger clone lies one base away. The chain has TRBV4-1 and TRBJ2-4, with a possible D match to TRBD1 (6 bases). The better agreement between TRBJ2-7 and the DNA end casts doubt on the J call. Germline V gene data show CDR1 as MGHRA and CDR2 as YSYEKL. The CDR3 is 13 residues long. CDR3 region: CAGSQAGDNEQYF. The CDR3 nucleotides read TGCGCCGGCAGCCAAGCAGGGGATAACGAGCAGTACTTC.

This clonotype was observed a handful of times. V is TRBV3-1 and J is TRBJ2-7; 8 nucleotides match TRBD2. There are 16 residues in the CDR3. Germline V gene data show CDR1 as LGHDT and CDR2 as YNNKEL (reference sequence). V shed 1 base, J shed 3 bases, and the junction held 8 bases outside the gene matches. The CDR3 loop is CASSQGIAGTSYEQYF. DNA for the CDR3: TGTGCCAGCAGCCAAGGAATCGCCGGGACTAGCTACGAGCAGTACTTC.

The chain carries TRBV5-1 and TRBJ2-1, with unresolved D. Germline CDR1 and CDR2: SGHRS and YFSETQ. With 2 bases removed from V and 12 bases from J, the gap between germline ends came to 9 bases. The CDR3 contains 11 residues. CDR3 DNA sequence: TGCGCCAGCAGCTTAGGGCATGGGCAGTTCTTC. Its translation: CASSLGHGQFF. Filled out from reference TRBV5-1 and TRBJ2-1, the complete variable domain reads KAGVTQTPRYLIKTRGQQVTLSCSPISGHRSVSWYQQTPGQGLQFLFEYFSETQRNKGNFPGRFSGRQFSNSRSEMNVSTLELGDSALYLCASSLGHGQFFGPGTRLTVL.

V usage is TRBV4-1 and J usage is TRBJ2-2; 9 nucleotides match TRBD2. J lost 1 base, V lost 5 bases, and 5 bases had no gene match. The CDR3 spans 16 residues. Germline V lookup: CDR1 MGHRA, CDR2 YSYEKL. The CDR3 protein is CASSVSGGRNTGELFF. The CDR3 coding sequence is TGCGCCAGCAGCGTTAGCGGGGGCCGGAACACCGGGGAGCTGTTTTTT.

This chain connects TRBV12-3 or TRBV12-4 to TRBJ2-5, with 8 positions matching TRBD2. Trimming took 5 bases from V and 11 from J; bases not matched to a gene: 10. The CDR3 length is 13 residues. Written as DNA, the CDR3 is TGTGCCAGCAGTGTGGGACTAGACAATGAGCAGTACTTC. Translated: CASSVGLDNEQYF.

Worth noting for this clonotype: Mismatch with germline at one junction end may stem from a read error. V is TRBV3-1 and J is TRBJ2-7; the D is unclear. The germline V gene encodes CDR1 LGHDT and CDR2 YNNKEL (reference sequence). The CDR3 has 12 residues. CDR3: CTSSPSPYEQYF. In nucleotides, the CDR3 is TGTACCAGCAGCCCAAGTCCCTACGAGCAGTACTTC.

This clonotype was detected only a few times. The J gene is TRBJ2-5, the V gene TRBV29-1; D is perhaps TRBD2 (5 bases). With the DNA end fitting TRBJ2-7 better, the J assignment may be wrong. This CDR3 has 11 residues. Germline values: CDR1 SQVTM, CDR2 ANQGSEA. This chain's CDR3 is CSVESGFEQYF. The CDR3 DNA sequence: TGCAGCGTTGAGTCGGGGTTCGAGCAGTACTTC.

J is TRBJ2-1 and V is TRBV5-5, with no clear D. The DNA end is more similar to TRBJ2-7, so the J call may be wrong. Germline CDR1 reads SGHKS; CDR2 reads YYEKEE (reference sequence). This CDR3 is built from 19 residues. As DNA, the CDR3 is TGTGCCAGCAGCTTGAGTGACCGTTCGACCTCGGGCTCCTACAATGAGCAGTACTTC. Its translation: CASSLSDRSTSGSYNEQYF.

The genes are TRBV24-1 and TRBJ1-1; perhaps TRBD1 as D (6 bases). In germline, CDR1 is KGHDR, CDR2 SFDVKD. V lost 7 bases, J lost 3 bases, and 11 bases lay in between. CDR3 size: 13 residues. The CDR3 DNA is TGTGCCACCAGGAGGGGGGCGGACACTGAAGCTTTCTTT. Residues: CATRRGADTEAFF.

In its sample, this clonotype was seen a few times. This chain connects TRBV14 to TRBJ2-7; D is possibly TRBD2 (6 bases). The DNA matches TRBJ2-5 better at its end, which makes the J call doubtful. In germline, CDR1 is SGHDN, CDR2 FVKESK. The CDR3 consists of 14 residues. CDR3: CASSQDGGGETQYF. CDR3 sequence (DNA): TGTGCCAGCAGCCAAGATGGGGGAGGAGAGACCCAGTACTTC.

The chain combines TRBV6-6 with TRBJ2-7; perhaps D is TRBD1 or TRBD2 (6 bases each). The ends were cut back, 2 bases at V and 0 bases at J, with 14 bases in the middle. This CDR3 has 16 amino acids. CDR1 and CDR2 from the germline V gene are MNHNY and SVGAGI (reference sequence). The CDR3 region has the DNA TGTGCCAGCAGTTACCCCGGGGGCTCTAACTCCTACGAGCAGTACTTC. The encoded protein is CASSYPGGSNSYEQYF.

CDR3 sequence: CASVVQGVTALYGYTF. CDR3 nucleotide sequence: TGTGCCAGCGTCGTACAGGGGGTTACAGCCTTGTATGGCTACACCTTC. This chain links TRBV6-1 with TRBJ1-2; 8 nucleotides align to TRBD1. Trimming removed 8 bases from V and 5 bases from J; junction bases left unmatched: 16. The CDR3 extends over 16 amino acids. Germline CDR1 reads MNHNS; CDR2 reads SASEGT.

This clonotype was counted only a few times. CDR3 sequence: CATSRDRTVIWGGYTF. The CDR3, as DNA: TGTGCCACCAGCAGGGATAGGACAGTAATATGGGGTGGCTACACCTTC. The chain combines TRBV15 with TRBJ1-2, with D tentatively TRBD1 (6 bases). The CDR3 has 16 amino acids. In germline, CDR1 is LNHNV, CDR2 YYDKDF (reference sequence). Trimming pared 3 bases from V and 7 bases from J, leaving 21 bases between.